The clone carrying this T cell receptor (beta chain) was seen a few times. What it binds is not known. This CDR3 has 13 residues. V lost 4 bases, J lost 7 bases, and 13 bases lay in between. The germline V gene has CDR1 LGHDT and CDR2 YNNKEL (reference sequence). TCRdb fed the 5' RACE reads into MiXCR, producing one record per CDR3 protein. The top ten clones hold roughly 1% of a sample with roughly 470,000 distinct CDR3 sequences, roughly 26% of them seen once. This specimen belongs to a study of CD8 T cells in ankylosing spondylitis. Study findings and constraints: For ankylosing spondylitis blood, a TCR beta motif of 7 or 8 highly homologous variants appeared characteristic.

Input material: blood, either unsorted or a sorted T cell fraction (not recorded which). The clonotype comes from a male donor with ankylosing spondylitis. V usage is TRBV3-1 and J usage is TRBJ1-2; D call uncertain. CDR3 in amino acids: CASSPLETAGYTF. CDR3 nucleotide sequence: TGTGCCAGCAGCCCCCTGGAAACGGCTGGCTACACCTTC.